The 32 T cell receptor beta chains presented below share a single source sample, sequenced in a study of graft-versus-host responses after intestinal transplantation (dated by TCRdb to the early 2020s). No cognate antigen is known for these TCRs. Libraries were built with the immunoSEQ multiplex PCR assay. Drawn from immuneACCESS, this table holds only the in-frame rearrangements with V and J called that TCRdb kept. Clones are partly lost; checked studies trace under half to an unresolved V gene and leave the rest unexplained. Present in this sample are about 120,000 clones, about 93% of which were seen just once. The top ten hold more than 0.095% of the sample. This specimen's time point label, interpreted: cells obtained before transplantation from donor or recipient. Source: unstimulated CD4+ T cells sorted from spleen or lymph node cells, taken before intestinal transplant. These receptors were obtained from a human donor who received an intestinal transplant.

On this clone: Other DNA sequences in the sample encode the same CDR3. The chain joins TRBV7-9 to TRBJ2-1, with 13 bases identical to TRBD2. With 4 bases clipped from V and 6 bases from J, the junction kept 3 bases outside the gene matches. CDR1 and CDR2 from the germline V gene are SEHNR and FQNEAQ (reference sequence). The CDR3 is made up of 15 amino acids. CDR3 sequence reads: CASSSGLAGANEQFF. In nucleotides, the CDR3 is TGTGCCAGCAGCTCAGGACTAGCGGGAGCCAATGAGCAGTTCTTC.

V and J are TRBV6-6 and TRBJ1-4; TRBD1 matches 8 bases. CDR1 and CDR2 from the germline V gene are MNHNY and SVGAGI (reference sequence). CDR3 length equals 15 residues. Unmatched junction bases numbered 4, after V lost 4 bases and J lost 3 bases. The CDR3 DNA sequence: TGTGCCAGCAGTTCACAGGGGGTCCCTAATGAAAAACTGTTTTTT. Translation: CASSSQGVPNEKLFF.

J is TRBJ1-2 and V is TRBV10-2, with D tentatively TRBD1 (6 bases). Germline values: CDR1 WSHSY, CDR2 SAAADI. With 6 bases removed from V and 5 bases from J, the gap between germline ends came to 22 bases. This CDR3 spans 16 amino acids. DNA of the CDR3: TGCGCCAGCAGCGGGACACCGAGACCATTAGGGTATGGCTACACCTTC. This codes for CASSGTPRPLGYGYTF.

Only one count was recorded for this clone. This sequence joins TRBV15 and TRBJ1-2, with TRBD1 identical over 8 bases. This CDR3 spans 13 amino acids. J gave up 8 bases and V 6 bases, and 8 bases lay outside the gene matches. Per the germline V gene, CDR1 is LNHNV and CDR2 is YYDKDF (reference sequence). CDR3 nucleotides: TGTGCCACCAGTATACTACAGGGGGGAGGCTACACCTTC. It is translated as CATSILQGGGYTF.

The V and J genes are TRBV10-2 and TRBJ1-2; unclear D gene. The CDR3 is made up of 16 amino acids. The V gene's germline CDR1 is WSHSY and CDR2 SAAADI. Trimming cost V 8 bases and J 0 bases, with 19 bases left between them. The CDR3 coding sequence is TGCGCCAGCTGCCCCCAGAACCACGCATCTAACTATGGCTACACCTTC. It yields the protein CASCPQNHASNYGYTF.

The gene calls are TRBV20-1 and TRBJ2-7; TRBD2 matches at 8 bases. CDR1 and CDR2 (germline): DFQATT, SNEGSKA (reference sequence). The CDR3 totals 11 residues. V lost 7 bases to trimming and J lost 2 bases; unmatched junction nucleotides: 1. The CDR3: CSVAGPYEQYF. CDR3 DNA sequence: TGCAGTGTAGCGGGACCCTACGAGCAGTACTTC.

The genes are TRBV19 and TRBJ1-2; D is ambiguous. V shed 6 bases and J shed 1 base, with 3 bases lying between them. This CDR3 comprises 11 residues. Germline V CDR1 and CDR2: LNHDA, SQIVND (reference sequence). CDR3 loop: CASRDNYGYTF. The CDR3 nucleotides read TGTGCCAGTAGGGATAACTATGGCTACACCTTC.

The rearrangement joins TRBV5-1 to TRBJ2-3, with D tentatively TRBD1 or TRBD2 (5 bases each). V lost 3 bases and J lost 4, with 12 bases in between. CDR3 length: 14 residues. Germline CDR1 reads SGHRS; CDR2 reads YFSETQ. The CDR3 nucleotides are TGCGCCAGCAGCTCTGGGGGTAGCGCAGATACGCAGTATTTT. Translated, it gives CASSSGGSADTQYF. Complete variable domain (other parts from reference TRBV5-1 and TRBJ2-3): KAGVTQTPRYLIKTRGQQVTLSCSPISGHRSVSWYQQTPGQGLQFLFEYFSETQRNKGNFPGRFSGRQFSNSRSEMNVSTLELGDSALYLCASSSGGSADTQYFGPGTRLTVL.

The chain combines TRBV5-1 with TRBJ2-2; D tentatively fits TRBD1 or TRBD2 (7 bases each). CDR1 SGHRS and CDR2 YFSETQ come from the germline V gene. The CDR3 has 19 residues. V lost 3 bases to trimming and J lost 0 bases, with 21 bases between them. CDR3 protein: CASSSEGLGGFANTGELFF. Here the CDR3 DNA reads TGCGCCAGCAGCTCGGAAGGACTAGGGGGCTTCGCGAACACCGGGGAGCTGTTTTTT.

The chain uses TRBV5-1 and TRBJ1-2; D not certain. Germline V gene lookup returns CDR1 SGHRS and CDR2 YFSETQ. Deletions cut 2 bases from V and 4 bases from J, with 12 bases between. The CDR3 runs 14 residues. DNA of the CDR3: TGCGCCAGCAGCTTAGGGTCGGATGTCTATGGCTACACCTTC. Translating it yields CASSLGSDVYGYTF.

This chain joins TRBV18 and TRBJ2-2, with no clear D. In germline, CDR1 is KGHSH, CDR2 LQKENI. V shed 8 bases and J shed 6 bases, with 7 bases lying between them. The CDR3 contains 11 residues. The CDR3 loop is CASSEAGELFF. CDR3 sequence (DNA): TGTGCCAGCAGCGAGGCCGGGGAGCTGTTTTTT.

The genes are TRBV5-1 and TRBJ2-1; 9 bases are a match to TRBD1. J lost 9 bases, V lost 0 bases, and 7 bases had no gene match. Germline lookup yields CDR1 SGHRS and CDR2 YFSETQ. The CDR3 consists of 15 residues. Here the CDR3 reads CASSLAGQGIGEQFF. Written as DNA, the CDR3 is TGCGCCAGCAGCTTGGCCGGACAGGGGATCGGTGAGCAGTTCTTC. The whole variable domain, filled in from reference TRBV5-1 and TRBJ2-1, reads KAGVTQTPRYLIKTRGQQVTLSCSPISGHRSVSWYQQTPGQGLQFLFEYFSETQRNKGNFPGRFSGRQFSNSRSEMNVSTLELGDSALYLCASSLAGQGIGEQFFGPGTRLTVL.

This clone was counted once. The genes are TRBV18 and TRBJ2-3; no clear D. CDR3 length equals 16 residues. Trimming pared 3 bases from V and 2 bases from J, leaving 15 bases between. In germline, CDR1 is KGHSH, CDR2 LQKENI. The CDR3 DNA follows: TGTGCCAGCTCACCGGTCCGAGCAGAGCCCACAGATACGCAGTATTTT. Protein: CASSPVRAEPTDTQYF.

V usage is TRBV25-1 and J usage is TRBJ2-5, with D tentatively TRBD2 (6 bases). Deletions cut 2 bases from V and 0 bases from J, with 7 bases between. This CDR3 is 14 amino acids long. In germline, CDR1 is MGHDK, CDR2 SYGVNS. CDR3 DNA sequence: TGTGCCAGCAGTGAAGGGGACTACCAAGAGACCCAGTACTTC. Protein sequence: CASSEGDYQETQYF.

The chain is built from TRBV9 and TRBJ2-1, with 10 bases fitting TRBD2. Losses at the gene ends were 4 bases for V and 6 bases for J; bases not matched to a gene: 10. Looked up from germline, CDR1 is SGDLS and CDR2 is YYNGEE. The CDR3 sequence is 16 residues long. The CDR3 spells CASSFLGTSALNEQFF. Here the CDR3 DNA reads TGTGCCAGCAGCTTTCTCGGGACTAGCGCCCTCAATGAGCAGTTCTTC.

The sample holds one count of this clone. This rearrangement joins TRBV11-2 to TRBJ2-7; tentatively, D is TRBD1 (6 bases). V was clipped by 3 bases and J by 5 bases, with 23 bases between them. The CDR3 has 17 residues. CDR1 and CDR2 from the germline V gene are SGHAT and FQNNGV. The CDR3 nucleotides read TGTGCCAGCAGCTTTCAGTTATCTATAGGGGGAGTAAACGAGCAGTACTTC. Encoded protein: CASSFQLSIGGVNEQYF.

The genes are TRBV5-6 and TRBJ1-3; D is undetermined. The ends were cut back, 0 bases at V and 0 bases at J, with 7 bases in the middle. This CDR3 contains 15 residues. Germline CDR1 SGHDT, CDR2 YYEEEE. For the CDR3, the DNA is TGTGCCAGCAGCTTGGACCGCTACTCTGGAAACACCATATATTTT. This encodes CASSLDRYSGNTIYF.

The chain carries TRBV30 and TRBJ2-7; perhaps D is TRBD1 or TRBD2 (5 bases each). Germline-derived CDR1 and CDR2 are GTSNPN and SVGIG (reference sequence). V lost 0 bases to trimming and J lost 3 bases, with 18 bases between them. This CDR3 is built from 16 residues. DNA for the CDR3: TGTGCCTGGAGTGTAGGAGGTACCAGGGCGAACTACGAGCAGTACTTC. This translates into CAWSVGGTRANYEQYF.

V gene TRBV5-1 combines with J gene TRBJ2-1, with TRBD2 matching over 8 bases. J lost 1 base, V lost 4 bases, and 4 bases had no gene match. Germline lookup yields CDR1 SGHRS and CDR2 YFSETQ. This CDR3 is built from 15 residues. As DNA, the CDR3 is TGCGCCAGCAGCCTGGGACTAGTGTCCTACAATGAGCAGTTCTTC. It yields the protein CASSLGLVSYNEQFF.

This clone was detected only once. The chain carries TRBV12-5 and TRBJ1-1; a possible D gene is TRBD1 (6 bases). The V end lost 7 bases, the J end lost 0 bases, and 15 bases lay between the germline ends. The CDR3 length is 15 residues. Germline lookup yields CDR1 LGHNT and CDR2 FRNRAP. For the CDR3, the DNA is TGTGCTAGTGCCCCGACAGGAAGCATGAACACTGAAGCTTTCTTT. It is translated as CASAPTGSMNTEAFF.

This chain links TRBV7-8 with TRBJ2-6, with TRBD1 as a possible D gene (5 bases). CDR1 and CDR2 from the germline V gene are SGHVS and FQNEAQ. V gave up 5 bases and J gave up 1 base, with 12 bases separating them. This CDR3 is 16 amino acids long. CDR3 in amino acids: CASSIQGASGANVLTF. The CDR3 region has the DNA TGTGCCAGCAGCATACAAGGGGCATCTGGGGCCAACGTCCTGACTTTC.

The sample holds one count of this clone. The chain has TRBV27 and TRBJ2-1, with D perhaps TRBD2 (6 bases). The V and J ends lost 7 bases and 4 bases respectively, with 17 bases between them. Germline CDR1 is MNHEY and CDR2 is SMNVEV (reference sequence). CDR3 length: 15 residues. This CDR3 reads CASKFLGTQYNEQFF. CDR3 nucleotide sequence: TGTGCCAGCAAATTCTTGGGGACTCAGTACAATGAGCAGTTCTTC.

The V gene is TRBV2, the J gene TRBJ2-2; 10 bases agree with TRBD2. Germline V gene data show CDR1 as SNHLY and CDR2 as FYNNEI. This CDR3 has 17 residues. The V segment lost 0 bases and the J segment 8 bases; nucleotides outside the gene matches: 9. The CDR3 region is CASSEALLAGTSGELFF. The CDR3 nucleotides are TGTGCCAGCAGTGAAGCGCTACTAGCGGGAACTTCGGGGGAGCTGTTTTTT. Full variable domain (outside the CDR3, taken from reference TRBV2 and TRBJ2-2): EPEVTQTPSHQVTQMGQEVILRCVPISNHLYFYWYRQILGQKVEFLVSFYNNEISEKSEIFDDQFSVERPDGSNFTLKIRSTKLEDSAMYFCASSEALLAGTSGELFFGEGSRLTVL.

This chain uses TRBV5-1 with TRBJ1-4, with 8 bases fitting TRBD1. This CDR3 is 14 amino acids long. V shed 4 bases, J shed 8 bases, and the junction held 7 bases outside the gene matches. Germline-derived CDR1 and CDR2 are SGHRS and YFSETQ. The DNA for the CDR3 is TGCGCCAGCAGCCTGACAGGGGTGAGGGAAAAACTGTTTTTT. This codes for CASSLTGVREKLFF. The complete variable domain, with remaining parts taken from reference TRBV5-1 and TRBJ1-4, reads KAGVTQTPRYLIKTRGQQVTLSCSPISGHRSVSWYQQTPGQGLQFLFEYFSETQRNKGNFPGRFSGRQFSNSRSEMNVSTLELGDSALYLCASSLTGVREKLFFGSGTQLSVL.

The CDR3 DNA is TGTGCCAGCAGCGCTTCAGTGAACACTGAAGCTTTCTTT. It yields the protein CASSASVNTEAFF. The V gene is TRBV9, the J gene TRBJ1-1, with D hard to call. Germline V gene sequence: CDR1 SGDLS, CDR2 YYNGEE. Trimming stripped 3 bases from V and 0 bases from J, with 6 bases between. The CDR3 length is 13 residues.

This chain connects TRBV7-9 to TRBJ2-1; 13 nucleotides agree with TRBD2. The CDR3 runs to 15 residues. Germline V gives CDR1 SEHNR, CDR2 FQNEAQ (reference sequence). V shed 3 bases, J shed 7 bases, and the junction held 3 bases outside the gene matches. CDR3 amino acids: CASSFGTSGTNEQFF. For the CDR3, the DNA is TGTGCCAGCAGCTTCGGGACTAGCGGGACTAATGAGCAGTTCTTC.

The chain has TRBV7-9 and TRBJ2-7, with D perhaps TRBD2 (6 bases). V was pared by 5 bases and J by 2 bases, with 13 bases between. The V gene's germline CDR1 is SEHNR and CDR2 FQNEAQ (reference sequence). CDR3 length: 14 amino acids. This CDR3 reads CASSTVGGTYEQYF. The CDR3 coding sequence is TGTGCCAGCAGCACAGTCGGAGGGACCTACGAGCAGTACTTC.

The J gene is TRBJ2-7, the V gene TRBV19; TRBD2 matches 7 bases. Germline V gene sequence: CDR1 LNHDA, CDR2 SQIVND (reference sequence). After removal of 5 bases from V and 0 bases from J, the junction contained 10 bases not matched to a gene. The CDR3 is 16 amino acids. CDR3 in amino acids: CASSPGLVSSSYEQYF. CDR3 DNA: TGTGCCAGTAGTCCCGGACTAGTCTCTAGCTCCTACGAGCAGTACTTC. Full variable domain (rest looked up from reference TRBV19 and TRBJ2-7): DGGITQSPKYLFRKEGQNVTLSCEQNLNHDAMYWYRQDPGQGLRLIYYSQIVNDFQKGDIAEGYSVSREKKESFPLTVTSAQKNPTAFYLCASSPGLVSSSYEQYFGPGTRLTVT.

The V call is TRBV6-5, the J call TRBJ1-1, with 7 bases matching TRBD1. V was pared by 6 bases and J by 0 bases, with 7 bases of the junction left unmatched. Germline lookup yields CDR1 MNHEY and CDR2 SVGAGI. The CDR3 runs 15 residues. The CDR3 reads CASSRTGRMNTEAFF. In DNA, the CDR3 is TGTGCCAGCAGCCGGACAGGCCGAATGAACACTGAAGCTTTCTTT.

The chain is built from TRBV7-8 and TRBJ1-2; TRBD1 agrees at 7 bases. CDR3 length: 16 amino acids. J was trimmed by 6 bases and V by 4 bases; bases with no gene match: 14. Germline assignment: CDR1 SGHVS and CDR2 FQNEAQ. The CDR3 nucleotides read TGTGCCAGCAGCTCCTCGGGACAGCCACTATCCCATGGCTACACCTTC. It yields the protein CASSSSGQPLSHGYTF.

V usage is TRBV5-1 and J usage is TRBJ2-7; 8 nucleotides match TRBD1. The CDR3 totals 15 residues. Germline-derived CDR1 and CDR2 are SGHRS and YFSETQ. J was trimmed by 7 bases and V by 4 bases; bases with no gene match: 13. As DNA, the CDR3 is TGCGCCAGCAGCCAAGGACAGGGTTCCAAAGGTGAGCAGTACTTC. Its protein product is CASSQGQGSKGEQYF.

CDR3 region: CASSGQGNYGYTF. In nucleotides, the CDR3 is TGTGCCTCTTCGGGACAGGGGAACTATGGCTACACCTTC. The chain employs TRBV19 and TRBJ1-2, with 10 bases aligning to TRBD1. Germline lookup yields CDR1 LNHDA and CDR2 SQIVND (reference sequence). The CDR3 consists of 13 residues. V was clipped by 11 bases and J by 2 bases; unmatched bases: 5.